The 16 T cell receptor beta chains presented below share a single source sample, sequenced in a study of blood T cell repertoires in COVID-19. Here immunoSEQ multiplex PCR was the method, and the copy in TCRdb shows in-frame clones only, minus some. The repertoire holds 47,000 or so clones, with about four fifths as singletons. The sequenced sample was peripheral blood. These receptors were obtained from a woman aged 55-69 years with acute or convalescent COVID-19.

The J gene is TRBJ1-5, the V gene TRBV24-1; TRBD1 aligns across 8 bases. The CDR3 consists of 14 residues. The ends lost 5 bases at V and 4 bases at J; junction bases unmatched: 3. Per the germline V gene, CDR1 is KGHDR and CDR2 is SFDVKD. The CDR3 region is CATSGTGWNQPQHF. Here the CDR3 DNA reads TGTGCCACCAGTGGGACAGGGTGGAATCAGCCCCAGCATTTT.

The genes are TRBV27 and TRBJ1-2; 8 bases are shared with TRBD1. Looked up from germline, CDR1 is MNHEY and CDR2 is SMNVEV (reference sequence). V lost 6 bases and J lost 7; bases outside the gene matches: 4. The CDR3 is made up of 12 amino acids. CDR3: CASRSGQGGYTF. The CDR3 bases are TGTGCCAGCAGGTCTGGACAGGGTGGCTACACCTTC.

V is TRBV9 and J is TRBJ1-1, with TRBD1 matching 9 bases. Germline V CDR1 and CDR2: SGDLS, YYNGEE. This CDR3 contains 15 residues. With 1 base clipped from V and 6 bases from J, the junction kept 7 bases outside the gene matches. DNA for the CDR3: TGTGCCAGCAGCGTAAGAGGACAGGGGCTCTCTGAAGCTTTCTTT. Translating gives CASSVRGQGLSEAFF.

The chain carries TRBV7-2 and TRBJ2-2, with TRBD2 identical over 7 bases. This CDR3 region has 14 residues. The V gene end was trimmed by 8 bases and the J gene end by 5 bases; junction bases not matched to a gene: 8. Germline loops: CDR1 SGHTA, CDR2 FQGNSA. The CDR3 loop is CASSPYGGTGELFF. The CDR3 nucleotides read TGTGCCAGCTCCCCTTACGGGGGGACCGGGGAGCTGTTTTTT.

CDR3 sequence: CASSSGNEQYF. In DNA, the CDR3 is TGTGCCAGCAGTTCCGGGAACGAGCAGTACTTC. The chain is built from TRBV12-3 or TRBV12-4 and TRBJ2-7; possibly TRBD2 for D (5 bases). There are 11 residues in the CDR3. V was clipped by 4 bases and J by 5 bases, with 6 bases between them.

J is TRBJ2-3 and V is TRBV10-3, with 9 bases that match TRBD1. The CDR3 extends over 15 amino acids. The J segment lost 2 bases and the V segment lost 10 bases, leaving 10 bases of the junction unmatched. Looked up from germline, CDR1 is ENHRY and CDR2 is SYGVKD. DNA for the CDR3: TGTGCCACCGGCGGGGGACAGGGTTACACAGATACGCAGTATTTT. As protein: CATGGGQGYTDTQYF.

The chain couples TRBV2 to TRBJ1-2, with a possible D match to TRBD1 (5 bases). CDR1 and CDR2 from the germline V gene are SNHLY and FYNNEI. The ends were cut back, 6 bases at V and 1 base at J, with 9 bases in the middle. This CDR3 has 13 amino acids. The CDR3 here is CASSVDSNYGYTF. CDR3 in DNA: TGTGCCAGCAGCGTCGACAGTAACTATGGCTACACCTTC.

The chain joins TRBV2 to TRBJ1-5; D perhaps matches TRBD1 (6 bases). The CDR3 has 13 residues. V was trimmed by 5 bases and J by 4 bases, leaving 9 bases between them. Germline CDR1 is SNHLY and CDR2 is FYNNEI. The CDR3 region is CASSMDRNQPQHF. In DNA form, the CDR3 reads TGTGCCAGCAGTATGGACAGAAATCAGCCCCAGCATTTT.

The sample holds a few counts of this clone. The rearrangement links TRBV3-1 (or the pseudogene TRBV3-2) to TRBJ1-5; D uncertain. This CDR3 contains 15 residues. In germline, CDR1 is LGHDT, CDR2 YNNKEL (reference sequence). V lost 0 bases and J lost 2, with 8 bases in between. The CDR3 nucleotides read TGTGCCAGCAGCCAAGATCTTAGTGGCAATCAGCCCCAGCATTTT. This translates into CASSQDLSGNQPQHF.

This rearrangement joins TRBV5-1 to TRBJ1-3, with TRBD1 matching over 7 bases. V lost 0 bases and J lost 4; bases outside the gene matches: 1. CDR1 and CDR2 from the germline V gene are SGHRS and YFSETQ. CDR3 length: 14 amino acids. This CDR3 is CASSLGQGGNTIYF. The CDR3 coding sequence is TGCGCCAGCAGCTTGGGACAGGGAGGAAACACCATATATTTT.

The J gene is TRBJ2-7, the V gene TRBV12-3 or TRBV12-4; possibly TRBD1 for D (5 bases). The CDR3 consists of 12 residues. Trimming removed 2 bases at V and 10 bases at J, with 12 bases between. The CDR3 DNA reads TGTGCCAGCAGTTTACGACAGCTAAGACAGTACTTC. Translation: CASSLRQLRQYF.

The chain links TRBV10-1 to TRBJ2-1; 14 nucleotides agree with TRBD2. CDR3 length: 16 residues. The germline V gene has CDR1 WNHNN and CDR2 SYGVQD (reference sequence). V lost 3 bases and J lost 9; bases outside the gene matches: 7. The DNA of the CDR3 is TGCGCCAGCAGTGAATCCGGGACTAGCGGGAGAGGTGAGCAGTTCTTC. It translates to CASSESGTSGRGEQFF.

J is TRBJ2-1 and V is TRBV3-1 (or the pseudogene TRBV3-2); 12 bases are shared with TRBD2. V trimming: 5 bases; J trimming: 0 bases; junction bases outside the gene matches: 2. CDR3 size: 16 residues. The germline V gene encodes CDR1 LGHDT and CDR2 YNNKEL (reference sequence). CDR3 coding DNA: TGTGCCAGCAGCGCGGGACTAGCGGGCTCCTACAATGAGCAGTTCTTC. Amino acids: CASSAGLAGSYNEQFF.

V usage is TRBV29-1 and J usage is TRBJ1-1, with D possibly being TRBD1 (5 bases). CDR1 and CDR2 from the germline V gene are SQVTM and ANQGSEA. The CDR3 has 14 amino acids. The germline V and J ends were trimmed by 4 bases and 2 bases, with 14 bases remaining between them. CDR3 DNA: TGCAGCGTTGGATCATGGGGGGAAAACACTGAAGCTTTCTTT. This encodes CSVGSWGENTEAFF.

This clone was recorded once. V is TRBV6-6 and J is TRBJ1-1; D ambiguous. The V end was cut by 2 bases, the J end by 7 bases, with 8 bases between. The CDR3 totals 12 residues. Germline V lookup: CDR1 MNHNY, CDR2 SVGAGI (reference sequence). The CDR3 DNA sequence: TGTGCCAGCAGTTACATACAGATTGAAGCTTTCTTT. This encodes CASSYIQIEAFF.

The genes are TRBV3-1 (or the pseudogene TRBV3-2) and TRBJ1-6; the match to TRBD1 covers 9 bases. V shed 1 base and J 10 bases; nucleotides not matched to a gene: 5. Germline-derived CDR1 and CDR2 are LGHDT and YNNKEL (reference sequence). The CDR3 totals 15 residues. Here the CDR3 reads CASSQGTGVRSPLHF. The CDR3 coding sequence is TGTGCCAGCAGCCAAGGGACAGGGGTTCGATCACCCCTCCACTTT.